The 5 T cell receptor beta chains presented below share a single source sample, sequenced in a study of Graves' ophthalmopathy and Graves' hyperthyroidism. RNA transcripts yielded amplified TCR beta CDR3 regions. Following a first-round RT-PCR that used HTBI primers, a second-round multiplex PCR was carried out. TCRdb independently ran MiXCR on the multiplex PCR reads; one entry per CDR3 protein. In the table there are 150,000 or so distinct CDR3 sequences, 30% to 45% of which are singletons. Sequenced sample: peripheral blood. The source is a woman aged 40 to 55 with Graves' ophthalmopathy.

The table lists this clonotype with many counts. The chain recombines TRBV20-1 with TRBJ2-7; 14 positions match TRBD2. The CDR3 has 15 residues. In germline, CDR1 is DFQATT, CDR2 SNEGSKA (reference sequence). V lost 5 bases and J lost 0; bases outside the gene matches: 3. CDR3 DNA: TGCAGTGCTCCCGGGACTAGCGGGAGCTCCTACGAGCAGTACTTC. Amino acids: CSAPGTSGSSYEQYF.

There are many counts of this clonotype. The chain is built from TRBV16 and TRBJ1-3, with 8 bases lining up with TRBD1. Per the germline V gene, CDR1 is KGHSY and CDR2 is FQNENV. V trimming: 0 bases; J trimming: 0 bases; junction bases outside the gene matches: 1. CDR3 length: 16 residues. CDR3 region: CASSQSGTGSGNTIYF. The CDR3 DNA sequence: TGTGCCAGCAGCCAATCCGGGACAGGCTCTGGAAACACCATATATTTT.

A few counts support this clonotype. The chain uses TRBV11-2 and TRBJ1-2, with 7 bases matching TRBD1. Germline CDR1 and CDR2: SGHAT and FQNNGV. V gave up 1 base and J gave up 8 bases; unmatched junction bases: 4. There are 13 residues in the CDR3. CDR3 loop: CASSLGQGRGYTF. CDR3 coding DNA: TGTGCCAGCAGCTTAGGACAGGGCCGGGGCTACACCTTC.

The chain carries TRBV12-3 or TRBV12-4 and TRBJ2-5; D is perhaps TRBD1 (5 bases). The CDR3 is 13 amino acids. The V and J ends lost 4 bases and 6 bases respectively, with 12 bases between them. CDR3 DNA: TGTGCCAGCAGTTATAAGGGGCGAAAGACCCAGTACTTC. Protein product: CASSYKGRKTQYF.

In this sample, this clonotype turned up many times. J is TRBJ2-2 and V is TRBV10-3, with 7 positions matching TRBD1. This CDR3 is 13 amino acids long. The germline CDR1 and CDR2 sequences are ENHRY and SYGVKD. V gave up 6 bases and J gave up 6 bases; unmatched junction bases: 4. The CDR3: CAIRDRDPGELFF. CDR3 in DNA: TGTGCCATCAGAGACAGGGATCCCGGGGAGCTGTTTTTT.